This TCR beta chain appears in the sequencing data of a study of T-cell reconstitution after alpha-beta-depleted transplantation in children. This clonotype was recorded a few times. The CDR3 contains 15 residues. Germline CDR1 ENHRY, CDR2 SYGVKD. The V gene end was trimmed by 5 bases and the J gene end by 3 bases; junction bases not matched to a gene: 7. Unique molecular identifiers were built into the TCRbeta library. TCRdb redid the calling of the PCR reads with MiXCR, one entry per CDR3 protein. The table records roughly 400,000 distinct CDR3 sequences, around 21% of them present only once. The V gene is TRBV10-3, the J gene TRBJ2-7; TRBD1 matches 10 bases. Sample: PBMCs from the stem cell graft donor, taken from the stem cell graft. This receptor was identified in a human donor who donated a stem cell graft to a child with acute myeloid leukemia. The CDR3 DNA reads as TGTGCCATCAGTTTAGGGACAGGGGCGTACTACGAGCAGTACTTC. Its protein is CAISLGTGAYYEQYF.